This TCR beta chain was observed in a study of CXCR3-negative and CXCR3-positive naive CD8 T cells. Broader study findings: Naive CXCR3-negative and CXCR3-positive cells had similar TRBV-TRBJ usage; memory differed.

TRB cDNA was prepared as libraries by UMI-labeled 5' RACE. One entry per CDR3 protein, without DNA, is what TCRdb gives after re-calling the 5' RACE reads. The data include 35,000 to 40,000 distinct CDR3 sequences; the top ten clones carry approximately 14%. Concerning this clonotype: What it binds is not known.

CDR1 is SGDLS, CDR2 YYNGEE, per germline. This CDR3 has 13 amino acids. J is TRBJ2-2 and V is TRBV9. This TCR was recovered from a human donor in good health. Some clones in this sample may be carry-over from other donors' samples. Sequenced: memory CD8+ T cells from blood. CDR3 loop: CASSVADTGELFF.